This T cell receptor (beta chain) was found in a study of Ad26.COV2.S vaccination and SARS-CoV-2 variants. The V gene's germline CDR1 is SNHLY and CDR2 FYNNEI. The V and J ends lost 9 bases and 5 bases respectively, with 16 bases between them. This CDR3 contains 13 residues. Study observations and caveats: Reportedly, after vaccination the spike-specific CD8+ and CD4+ T cell responses displayed substantial breadth.

Treatment of the sample: some 19 received Ad26.COV2.S at low or high dose, single or two shots; roughly five received placebo; per-sample allocation not given. Each sample was drawn 63 days after the first injection (of vaccine or placebo). The method was immunoSEQ multiplex PCR; TCRdb's version includes in-frame clones alone and lacks a portion of them. The data hold some 340,000 clones, with about 86% observed a single time. This clone was seen ten or more times. Its antigen is undetermined. The starting material was peripheral blood, obtained in a trial of Ad26.COV2.S vaccine versus placebo. This sequence originates from a person aged 18-60 years who received the Ad26.COV2.S COVID-19 vaccine or a placebo. V is TRBV2 and J is TRBJ1-1; D may be TRBD1 (6 bases). DNA for the CDR3: TGTGCCAGTACAGGGTGGGCCTGGACTGAAGCTTTCTTT. Residues: CASTGWAWTEAFF.